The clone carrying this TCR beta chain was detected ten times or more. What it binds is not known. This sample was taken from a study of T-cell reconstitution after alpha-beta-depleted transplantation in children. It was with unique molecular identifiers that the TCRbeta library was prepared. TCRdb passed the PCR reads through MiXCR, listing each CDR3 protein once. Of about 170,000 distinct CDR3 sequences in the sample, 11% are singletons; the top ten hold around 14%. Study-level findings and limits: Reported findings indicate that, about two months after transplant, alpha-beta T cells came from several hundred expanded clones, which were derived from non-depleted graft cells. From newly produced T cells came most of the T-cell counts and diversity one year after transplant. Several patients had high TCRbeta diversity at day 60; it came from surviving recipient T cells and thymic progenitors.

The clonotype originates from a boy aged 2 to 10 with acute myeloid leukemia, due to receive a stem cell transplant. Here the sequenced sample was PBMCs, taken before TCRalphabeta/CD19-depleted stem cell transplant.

In nucleotides, the CDR3 is TGTGCCAGCACCCGGCGGGGGGCCTACGAGCAGTACTTC. It specifies CASTRRGAYEQYF. The J gene is TRBJ2-7, the V gene TRBV12-3 or TRBV12-4; 8 bases map to TRBD2. Trimming took 7 bases from V and 2 from J; bases not matched to a gene: 4. CDR3 length: 13 amino acids.